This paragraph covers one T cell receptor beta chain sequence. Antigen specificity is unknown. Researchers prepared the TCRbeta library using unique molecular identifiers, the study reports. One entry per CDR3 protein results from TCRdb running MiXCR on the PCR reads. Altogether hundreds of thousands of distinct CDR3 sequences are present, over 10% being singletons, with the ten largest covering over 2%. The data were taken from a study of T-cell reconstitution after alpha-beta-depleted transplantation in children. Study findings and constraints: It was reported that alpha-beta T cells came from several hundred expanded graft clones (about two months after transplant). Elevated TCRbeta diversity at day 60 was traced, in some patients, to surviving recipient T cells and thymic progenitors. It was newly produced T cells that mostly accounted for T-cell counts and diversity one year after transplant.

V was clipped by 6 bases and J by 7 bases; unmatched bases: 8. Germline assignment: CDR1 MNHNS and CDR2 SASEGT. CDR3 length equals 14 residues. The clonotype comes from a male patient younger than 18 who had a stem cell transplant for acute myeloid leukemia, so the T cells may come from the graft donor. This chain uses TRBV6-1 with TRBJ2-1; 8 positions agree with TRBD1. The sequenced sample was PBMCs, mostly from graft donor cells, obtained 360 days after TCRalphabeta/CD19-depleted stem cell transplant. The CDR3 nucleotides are TGTGCCAGCAGCCGGCAGGGGGCAGGAAATGAGCAGTTCTTC. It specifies CASSRQGAGNEQFF.